Following are 13 T cell receptor beta chains from one sample sequenced in a study of identical twins. TCRdb re-derived calls from the 5' RACE reads in MiXCR, one entry per CDR3 protein. Found here are fewer than 650,000 distinct CDR3 sequences, just under 10% of them singletons; the top ten hold 2.5% to 3.5%. Separately, the same data were catalogued under a study of yellow fever vaccine responses in identical twins.

Sequenced sample: PBMCs. The receptors shown here come from a woman aged 18-29 years in good health.

Comment on this clonotype: A much larger clone differs by one base, so this may be a read error. V is TRBV3-1 and J is TRBJ2-1; D gene unclear. The length of the CDR3 is 15 residues. Germline V gene data show CDR1 as LGHDT and CDR2 as YNNKEL (reference sequence). The CDR3 region has the DNA TGTACCAGCAGCCAGGACCCCTGGTCCCGAAATGAGCAGTTCTTC. Encoded protein: CTSSQDPWSRNEQFF.

This clonotype was observed a few times. The V gene is TRBV12-3 or TRBV12-4, the J gene TRBJ2-7; 11 bases fit TRBD1. The CDR3 extends over 20 amino acids. With 4 bases clipped from V and 1 base from J, the junction kept 18 bases outside the gene matches. The CDR3 loop is CASSSGPGQGERTVSYEQYF. CDR3 coding DNA: TGTGCCAGCAGTTCTGGACCGGGACAGGGGGAACGGACTGTGTCCTACGAGCAGTACTTC.

This clonotype was observed a handful of times. The rearrangement joins TRBV12-3 or TRBV12-4 to TRBJ1-1; D gene unclear. Deletions cut 0 bases from V and 6 bases from J, with 5 bases between. This CDR3 has 12 residues. As DNA, the CDR3 is TGTGCCAGCAGTTTAGCGCTGGCTGAAGCTTTCTTT. It specifies CASSLALAEAFF.

There are a few counts of this clonotype. The chain has TRBV15 and TRBJ2-1, with D tentatively TRBD1 or TRBD2 (5 bases each). The CDR3 spans 14 residues. Germline V CDR1 and CDR2: LNHNV, YYDKDF (reference sequence). Trimming stripped 0 bases from V and 8 bases from J, with 11 bases between. The CDR3 nucleotides are TGTGCCACCAGCAGAGATCGTCTGGGGGATGAGCAGTTCTTC. Its translation is CATSRDRLGDEQFF.

This clonotype has just a few counts. The chain couples TRBV7-2 to TRBJ2-6; no clear D gene. Deletions cut 1 base from V and 4 bases from J, with 14 bases between. The CDR3 sequence is 17 residues long. Germline CDR1 is SGHTA and CDR2 is FQGNSA. Here the CDR3 DNA reads TGTGCCAGCAGCTTAGGTGTCACGGGTTCAGGGGCCAACGTCCTGACTTTC. Translation gives CASSLGVTGSGANVLTF. The full variable domain, its missing parts supplied by reference TRBV7-2 and TRBJ2-6, is GAGVSQSPSNKVTEKGKDVELRCDPISGHTALYWYRQSLGQGLEFLIYFQGNSAPDKSGLPSDRFSAERTGGSVSTLTIQRTQQEDSAVYLCASSLGVTGSGANVLTFGAGSRLTVL.

The V gene is TRBV7-6, the J gene TRBJ2-2; unclear D gene. This CDR3 has 12 residues. Germline values: CDR1 SGHVS, CDR2 FNYEAQ. The V and J ends lost 2 bases and 8 bases respectively, with 6 bases between them. CDR3: CASSLLWGELFF. The CDR3 DNA sequence: TGTGCCAGCAGCTTATTATGGGGGGAGCTGTTTTTT.

There are a few counts of this clonotype. The chain carries TRBV2 and TRBJ1-2; no clear D. The germline V gene has CDR1 SNHLY and CDR2 FYNNEI. The CDR3 extends over 11 amino acids. The V and J ends lost 8 bases and 8 bases respectively, with 12 bases between them. The DNA of the CDR3 is TGTGCCAGCGTAGAGACGCAGGGCTACACCTTC. Translated, it gives CASVETQGYTF.

This sequence joins TRBV10-3 and TRBJ2-7; TRBD1 matches 7 bases. Looked up from germline, CDR1 is ENHRY and CDR2 is SYGVKD. The CDR3 loop spans 14 amino acids. Germline trimming cut 7 bases from V and 0 bases from J; bases unmatched to any gene: 6. The CDR3 loop is CAIKQQGSSYEQYF. Here the CDR3 DNA reads TGTGCCATCAAACAACAGGGGAGCTCCTACGAGCAGTACTTC.

At least ten counts were recorded for this clonotype. The chain employs TRBV28 and TRBJ2-7, with D perhaps TRBD1 (6 bases). CDR3 length equals 15 residues. Germline CDR1 reads MDHEN; CDR2 reads SYDVKM. V dropped 6 bases and J dropped 2 bases, with 17 bases sitting between them. In DNA, the CDR3 is TGTGCCAGCAGACCACAGGGCCTGTTCCCCTACGAGCAGTACTTC. Translated, it gives CASRPQGLFPYEQYF.

This clonotype was counted many times. The chain links TRBV19 to TRBJ2-3; D is possibly TRBD2 (6 bases). Trimming pared 5 bases from V and 6 bases from J, leaving 15 bases between. Germline V gene data show CDR1 as LNHDA and CDR2 as SQIVND (reference sequence). This CDR3 is 14 amino acids long. CDR3 residues: CASSSAVRGDTQYF. In nucleotides, the CDR3 is TGTGCCAGTAGTTCCGCCGTCCGGGGGGATACGCAGTATTTT.

The sample holds many counts of this clonotype. The rearrangement uses TRBV11-2 and TRBJ2-4; D is perhaps TRBD1 (6 bases). From germline, CDR1 is SGHAT and CDR2 FQNNGV. The CDR3 is made up of 15 amino acids. Trimming cost V 2 bases and J 1 base, with 9 bases left between them. In DNA, the CDR3 is TGTGCCAGCAGCTTAACACAGGGCGCCAAAAACATTCAGTACTTC. It translates to CASSLTQGAKNIQYF.

This clonotype was counted ten times or more. The gene calls are TRBV28 and TRBJ2-4; D not certain. The CDR3 is made up of 12 amino acids. CDR1 and CDR2 (germline): MDHEN, SYDVKM. Trimming shortened V by 2 bases and J by 5 bases, and 4 bases separated the two germline ends. CDR3 residues: CASSLRENIQYF. The DNA of the CDR3 is TGTGCCAGCAGTTTAAGAGAAAACATTCAGTACTTC.

The chain has TRBV20-1 and TRBJ1-1; maybe TRBD1 (5 bases). V lost 7 bases to trimming and J lost 0 bases, with 15 bases between them. There are 14 residues in the CDR3. Per the germline V gene, CDR1 is DFQATT and CDR2 is SNEGSKA (reference sequence). DNA of the CDR3: TGCAGTGGCGGGACTTTCCCAATGAACACTGAAGCTTTCTTT. Protein: CSGGTFPMNTEAFF.